This TCR beta chain was captured by sequencing in a study of CD8 T cells in Susac syndrome. Germline V gene data show CDR1 as SGHNT and CDR2 as YYREEE (reference sequence). The CDR3 has 18 residues. The V segment lost 0 bases and the J segment 12 bases; nucleotides outside the gene matches: 14. The authors reverse transcribed about 0.45 to 1 ug RNA with random hexamers. In TCRdb, the immunoSEQ multiplex PCR reads were re-called with MiXCR into one record per CDR3 protein. The table lists around 80,000 distinct CDR3 sequences, approximately 96% of them singletons. The rearrangement joins TRBV5-4 to TRBJ2-1; 14 nucleotides line up with TRBD2. The TCR sequence derives from a human donor with Susac syndrome. Input material: CD8+ T cells from PBMCs. The CDR3 nucleotides are TGTGCCAGCAGCTTGGAGCAGACCCTGGGACTAGCGGGAGTAGTGCAGTTCTTC. It is translated as CASSLEQTLGLAGVVQFF.